Listed below are T cell receptor beta chains from one sample, sequenced in a study of monozygotic twins with inflammatory bowel disease. From the 5' RACE reads, TCRdb lists one entry per CDR3 protein and no DNA. The sample data list some 300,000 distinct CDR3 sequences. The specimen was blood. These receptor sequences come from a human donor with ulcerative colitis or Crohn's disease, or a healthy co-twin of an affected twin (not recorded which). Both conserved end residues are part of each CDR3.

>TRBV6-2/TRBV6-3|TRBJ1-2
CASSYSQGPYGYTF
>TRBV28|TRBJ2-1
CASSFDGRFGYEQFF
>TRBV7-2|TRBJ2-1
CASSLASGWGGEQFF
>TRBV27|TRBJ2-1
CASSLGPRPSYNEQFF
>TRBV19|TRBJ2-3
CASSRDWSTDTQYF
>TRBV5-4|TRBJ1-6
CASSLKQGASSPLHF
>TRBV12-3/TRBV12-4|TRBJ1-5
CASSPGRVQPQHF
>TRBV7-2|TRBJ2-5
CASSLDRAQETQYF
>TRBV5-6|TRBJ2-1
CASSPAVNEQFF
>TRBV20-1|TRBJ1-4
CSASRTGGFEKLFF
>TRBV28|TRBJ1-1
CASRIRRDRGTEAFF
>TRBV30|TRBJ2-7
CAWNGDYEQYF